A single sample is the source of the 3 T cell receptor beta chains below, sequenced in a study of T cell responses to AZD1222 COVID-19 vaccine. The method was immunoSEQ multiplex PCR; TCRdb's version includes in-frame clones alone and lacks a portion of them. Of 150,000 to 200,000 clones listed, roughly 90% are singletons. The specimen was peripheral blood, collected on day 0 of AZD1222 vaccination. The receptors stem from an adult in good health.

In the case of this clone: Other DNA sequences in the same sample also yield this CDR3. The chain uses TRBV3-1 (or the pseudogene TRBV3-2) and TRBJ2-7; D gene ambiguous. CDR1 is LGHDT, CDR2 YNNKEL, per germline (reference sequence). The germline V and J ends were trimmed by 2 bases and 2 bases, with 7 bases remaining between them. CDR3 length: 13 amino acids. CDR3 bases: TGTGCCAGCAGCCAATTTGGCCCCTACGAGCAGTACTTC. Amino acids: CASSQFGPYEQYF.

V gene TRBV6-1 combines with J gene TRBJ2-7; unclear D gene. In germline, CDR1 is MNHNS, CDR2 SASEGT. V was trimmed by 1 base and J by 4 bases, leaving 11 bases between them. This CDR3 comprises 14 residues. The CDR3 sequence: CASSEVGSTYEQYF. CDR3 coding DNA: TGTGCCAGCAGTGAAGTGGGCAGTACTTACGAGCAGTACTTC.

The rearrangement links TRBV7-8 to TRBJ1-4, with 7 nucleotides matching TRBD1. Trimming at V came to 4 bases and at J to 4 bases, leaving 3 bases not matched to a gene. This CDR3 has 14 residues. From germline, CDR1 is SGHVS and CDR2 FQNEAQ. Written as DNA, the CDR3 is TGTGCCAGCAGCTCGGGACAGAATAATGAAAAACTGTTTTTT. It encodes CASSSGQNNEKLFF.